This passage covers 18 T cell receptor beta chains from one sample sequenced in a study of T cell repertoires in cytomegalovirus infection. One entry per CDR3 protein, called by TCRdb with MiXCR from the reads. The profile shows some 500,000 distinct CDR3 sequences, about 39% of them singletons. For these TCRs, the target antigens are not known. Specimen: cultured PBMCs, collected from culture after CMV antigen stimulation. The receptors derive from a human donor in good health (CMV status not recorded). Some clones in this sample may be carry-over from other donors' samples.

This clonotype turned up a few times. The chain couples TRBV6-1 to TRBJ2-3, with D possibly matching TRBD2 (6 bases). Trimming took 8 bases from V and 6 from J, leaving 21 bases between them. This CDR3 comprises 15 residues. Looked up from germline, CDR1 is MNHNS and CDR2 is SASEGT. The CDR3 protein is CASSPWEGGWDTQYF. The CDR3 coding sequence is TGTGCCAGCTCACCTTGGGAAGGAGGGTGGGATACGCAGTATTTT.

The V and J genes are TRBV18 and TRBJ2-5, with 10 bases identical to TRBD2. This CDR3 is built from 16 residues. Trimming removed 3 bases from V and 5 bases from J; junction bases left unmatched: 9. From germline, CDR1 is KGHSH and CDR2 LQKENI. This chain's CDR3 is CASSPGLAGVGETQYF. The CDR3 DNA follows: TGTGCCAGCTCACCCGGGCTAGCGGGAGTGGGTGAGACCCAGTACTTC. The full variable domain, rest sourced from reference TRBV18 and TRBJ2-5, is NAGVMQNPRHLVRRRGQEARLRCSPMKGHSHVYWYRQLPEEGLKFMVYLQKENIIDESGMPKERFSAEFPKEGPSILRIQQVVRGDSAAYFCASSPGLAGVGETQYFGPGTRLLVL.

The rearrangement joins TRBV18 to TRBJ2-5; D call uncertain. The CDR3 consists of 14 residues. Germline-derived CDR1 and CDR2 are KGHSH and LQKENI. V dropped 0 bases and J dropped 5 bases, with 10 bases sitting between them. CDR3 DNA: TGTGCCAGCTCACCACCGGCTTCCCCGGAGACCCAGTACTTC. This encodes CASSPPASPETQYF.

The chain uses TRBV6-5 and TRBJ2-1, with a possible D match to TRBD2 (6 bases). Germline-derived CDR1 and CDR2 are MNHEY and SVGAGI. Trimming pared 5 bases from V and 1 base from J, leaving 12 bases between. This CDR3 has 15 amino acids. The CDR3 nucleotides read TGTGCCAGCAGTAACCCTCGGGGGTCCTACAATGAGCAGTTCTTC. It is translated as CASSNPRGSYNEQFF.

For the CDR3, the DNA is TGTGCCAGCCGAACAGGGGGCTCCCCCCAAGCTTTCTTT. Protein: CASRTGGSPQAFF. V gene TRBV12-3 or TRBV12-4 combines with J gene TRBJ1-1; TRBD1 aligns across 9 bases. The CDR3 totals 13 residues. The V gene end was trimmed by 8 bases and the J gene end by 9 bases; junction bases not matched to a gene: 10.

The J gene is TRBJ2-3, the V gene TRBV6-5; D gene unclear. The CDR3 is made up of 15 amino acids. Trimming took off 7 bases at V and 0 bases at J, with 14 bases between the two ends. Germline V gene sequence: CDR1 MNHEY, CDR2 SVGAGI. CDR3: CASTTQISSTDTQYF. CDR3 DNA: TGTGCCAGCACCACGCAGATATCTAGCACAGATACGCAGTATTTT.

The rearrangement joins TRBV12-3 or TRBV12-4 to TRBJ2-7, with a weak D call TRBD1 (8 bases). The CDR3 has 14 residues. V lost 6 bases to trimming and J lost 3 bases, with 15 bases between them. The CDR3 bases are TGTGCCAGCAGCCTGACAGGGGACTACTACGAGCAGTACTTC. Translated: CASSLTGDYYEQYF.

This clonotype was observed a handful of times. This sequence joins TRBV7-6 and TRBJ1-4; 11 bases fit TRBD1. Per germline, CDR1 SGHVS and CDR2 FNYEAQ. V gave up 5 bases and J gave up 7 bases; unmatched junction bases: 12. There are 17 residues in the CDR3. CDR3 sequence (DNA): TGTGCCAGCAGCGTCCGGGACAGGGGGGCTGTAGGTGAAAAACTGTTTTTT. Amino acids: CASSVRDRGAVGEKLFF.

This clonotype has a handful of counts. The chain links TRBV19 to TRBJ2-2; 8 nucleotides agree with TRBD2. V was pared by 5 bases and J by 6 bases, with 2 bases of the junction left unmatched. The germline V gene encodes CDR1 LNHDA and CDR2 SQIVND (reference sequence). The CDR3 contains 13 residues. Here the CDR3 DNA reads TGTGCCAGTAGTCAAGCGGGAGCCGGGGAGCTGTTTTTT. Translating gives CASSQAGAGELFF.

V gene TRBV6-1 combines with J gene TRBJ2-5; 8 bases match TRBD1. The germline CDR1 and CDR2 sequences are MNHNS and SASEGT. This CDR3 is built from 14 residues. The V and J ends lost 3 bases and 1 base, in that order; junction bases with no gene match: 1. CDR3 sequence (DNA): TGTGCCAGCAGTGAGGACAGGGCCCAAGAGACCCAGTACTTC. It codes for CASSEDRAQETQYF.

The chain uses TRBV19 and TRBJ2-3, with 8 bases that match TRBD1. The CDR3 contains 14 residues. Germline values: CDR1 LNHDA, CDR2 SQIVND (reference sequence). Losses at the gene ends were 4 bases for V and 4 bases for J; bases not matched to a gene: 4. The CDR3 region has the DNA TGTGCCAGTAGTAGACAGGGGATGTCAGATACGCAGTATTTT. Protein product: CASSRQGMSDTQYF.

The V gene is TRBV7-6, the J gene TRBJ2-7; D remains ambiguous. Germline loops: CDR1 SGHVS, CDR2 FNYEAQ. This CDR3 spans 16 amino acids. Trimming shortened V by 5 bases and J by 4 bases, and 21 bases separated the two germline ends. CDR3 protein: CASSPIRGPGTYEQYF. DNA for the CDR3: TGTGCCAGCAGCCCTATTAGAGGACCAGGCACGTACGAGCAGTACTTC.

Here the CDR3 reads CASSIQGRSYNEQFF. The CDR3 DNA is TGTGCCAGTAGTATACAGGGGAGATCCTACAATGAGCAGTTCTTC. V is TRBV19 and J is TRBJ2-1; D may be TRBD1 (6 bases). Trimming pared 2 bases from V and 1 base from J, leaving 9 bases between. CDR3 length: 15 amino acids. Germline values: CDR1 LNHDA, CDR2 SQIVND (reference sequence).

The chain uses TRBV11-1 and TRBJ2-7, with D unclear. Germline V gene lookup returns CDR1 SGHAT and CDR2 FQDESV (reference sequence). The V gene lost 5 bases and the J gene lost 0 bases, with 14 bases spanning the gap. The CDR3 runs to 15 residues. The CDR3 region is CASSAFLTDSYEQYF. The CDR3 region has the DNA TGTGCCAGCAGCGCCTTCCTCACTGACTCCTACGAGCAGTACTTC.

This rearrangement joins TRBV7-2 to TRBJ2-1, with 9 bases fitting TRBD1. Germline CDR1 SGHTA, CDR2 FQGNSA. The CDR3 is 14 amino acids. With V trimmed by 5 bases and J by 10 bases, 9 bases remained unmatched. The CDR3 protein is CASSPGQGSPEQFF. CDR3 bases: TGTGCCAGCAGCCCGGGACAGGGCTCCCCAGAGCAGTTCTTC.

The chain employs TRBV28 and TRBJ1-4; D is possibly TRBD1 (5 bases). The germline V gene has CDR1 MDHEN and CDR2 SYDVKM. CDR3 length: 14 residues. The germline V and J ends were trimmed by 6 bases and 8 bases, with 16 bases remaining between them. The CDR3 sequence: CASSPPGLGEKLFF. The DNA of the CDR3 is TGTGCCAGCAGCCCCCCAGGGTTAGGGGAAAAACTGTTTTTT.

The J gene is TRBJ2-1, the V gene TRBV7-2; no clear D. Trimming removed 2 bases at V and 8 bases at J, with 4 bases between. Germline V gene lookup returns CDR1 SGHTA and CDR2 FQGNSA. CDR3 length: 11 residues. CDR3 amino acids: CASSLYYEQFF. CDR3 DNA: TGTGCCAGCAGCTTATACTATGAGCAGTTCTTC.

The chain employs TRBV5-6 and TRBJ2-6, with a tentative D call TRBD1 (7 bases). V lost 4 bases to trimming and J lost 1 base, with 18 bases between them. Germline V gene sequence: CDR1 SGHDT, CDR2 YYEEEE. The CDR3 is 18 residues long. The DNA of the CDR3 is TGTGCCAGCAGCCCATTAGGACAGGCGGGGTCTGGGGCCAACGTCCTGACTTTC. It translates to CASSPLGQAGSGANVLTF.